This T cell receptor beta chain appears in the sequencing data of a study of OX40 agonist ivuxolimab in advanced cancers. Looking at the study overall: The study gave patients intravenous ivuxolimab at 0.01 to 10 mg/kg every 2 weeks. Previous treatment with anti-PD-1, anti-PD-L1 or anti-CTLA-4 therapy was allowed; about 44% had received some.

This CDR3 is 16 amino acids long. The V and J ends lost 5 bases and 5 bases, in that order; junction bases with no gene match: 9. From germline, CDR1 is SEHNR and CDR2 FQNEAQ (reference sequence). The method was immunoSEQ multiplex PCR; TCRdb's version includes in-frame clones alone and lacks a portion of them. This table holds about 64,000 clones, roughly 80% found once. This sequence was found in an adult with an advanced solid tumor such as melanoma, head and neck, liver or kidney cancer. The chain couples TRBV7-9 to TRBJ2-5; TRBD2 agrees at 12 bases. The sample here was CD4+ or CD8+ T cells sorted from blood, taken in a trial of the OX40 agonist ivuxolimab. In DNA, the CDR3 is TGTGCCAGCAGCCAAGCGAAGACTAGCGGGAGTGAGACCCAGTACTTC. Protein: CASSQAKTSGSETQYF.